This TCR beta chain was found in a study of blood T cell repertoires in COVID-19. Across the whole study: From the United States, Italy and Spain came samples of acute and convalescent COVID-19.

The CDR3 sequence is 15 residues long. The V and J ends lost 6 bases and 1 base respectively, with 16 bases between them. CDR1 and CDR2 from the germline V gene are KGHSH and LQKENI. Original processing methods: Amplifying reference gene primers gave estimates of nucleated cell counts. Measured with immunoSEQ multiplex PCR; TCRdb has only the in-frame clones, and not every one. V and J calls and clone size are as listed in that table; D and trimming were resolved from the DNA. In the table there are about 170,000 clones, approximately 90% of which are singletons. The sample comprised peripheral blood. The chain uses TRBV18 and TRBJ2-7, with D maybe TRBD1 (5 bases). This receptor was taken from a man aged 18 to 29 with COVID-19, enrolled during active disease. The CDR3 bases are TGTGCCAGCTCCCTCGGATTAGGGGTTTCCTACGAGCAGTACTTC. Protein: CASSLGLGVSYEQYF.